This TCR beta chain is from a study of blood T cell repertoires in COVID-19. TCRdb's copy holds only in-frame clones and misses some; the assay was immunoSEQ multiplex PCR. Of about 260,000 clones listed, 87% are singletons. Germline assignment: CDR1 SQVTM and CDR2 ANQGSEA. Germline trimming cut 5 bases from V and 12 bases from J; bases unmatched to any gene: 13. The CDR3 consists of 14 residues. The sample taken for sequencing was peripheral blood. This receptor was obtained from a woman in her 40s who had recovered from COVID-19. The V gene is TRBV29-1, the J gene TRBJ2-1, with 10 bases identical to TRBD1. The CDR3 DNA follows: TGCAGCGTTAGGTTTGGGACAGGGGCGGGAGTGCAGTTCTTC. It specifies CSVRFGTGAGVQFF.